This paragraph covers one T cell receptor (beta chain) sequence. The method was immunoSEQ multiplex PCR; TCRdb's version includes in-frame clones alone and lacks a portion of them. The data show 150,000 to 200,000 clones, roughly four fifths seen once. The CDR3 contains 14 residues. Trimming stripped 3 bases from V and 2 bases from J, with 14 bases between. Per germline, CDR1 DFQATT and CDR2 SNEGSKA (reference sequence). The data derive from a study of blood T cell repertoires in COVID-19. Study-wide context: From T cells, B-cell-depleted T cells, or PBMCs came the material, which was cDNA or gDNA.

J is TRBJ2-7 and V is TRBV20-1; D is perhaps TRBD2 (6 bases). The source material was peripheral blood. The clonotype comes from a woman at least 80 years old with COVID-19, enrolled during active disease. The CDR3 loop is CSASSSSDTYEQYF. The DNA for the CDR3 is TGCAGTGCTAGTTCCTCTAGCGATACCTACGAGCAGTACTTC.